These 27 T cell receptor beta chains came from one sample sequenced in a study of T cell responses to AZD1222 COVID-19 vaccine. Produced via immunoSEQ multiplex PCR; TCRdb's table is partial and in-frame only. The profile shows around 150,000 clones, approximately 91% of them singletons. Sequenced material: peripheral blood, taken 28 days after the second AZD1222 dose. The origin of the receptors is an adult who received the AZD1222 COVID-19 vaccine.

The CDR3 DNA reads TGTGCCAGCAGCGTCGGACTAGCGGTTTACGAGCAGTACTTC. As protein: CASSVGLAVYEQYF. This chain connects TRBV5-6 to TRBJ2-7; 10 bases fit TRBD2. CDR1 and CDR2 (germline): SGHDT, YYEEEE. The CDR3 consists of 14 residues. The V and J ends lost 4 bases and 4 bases, in that order; junction bases with no gene match: 5. Full variable domain (remainder filled in from reference TRBV5-6 and TRBJ2-7): DAGVTQSPTHLIKTRGQQVTLRCSPKSGHDTVSWYQQALGQGPQFIFQYYEEEERQRGNFPDRFSGHQFPNYSSELNVNALLLGDSALYLCASSVGLAVYEQYFGPGTRLTVT.

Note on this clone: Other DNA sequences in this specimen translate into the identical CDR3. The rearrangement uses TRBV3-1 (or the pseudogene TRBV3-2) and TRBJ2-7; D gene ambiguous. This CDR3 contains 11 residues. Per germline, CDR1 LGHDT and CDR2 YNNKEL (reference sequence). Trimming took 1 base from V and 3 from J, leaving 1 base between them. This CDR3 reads CASSQVYEQYF. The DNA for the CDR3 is TGTGCCAGCAGCCAAGTCTACGAGCAGTACTTC.

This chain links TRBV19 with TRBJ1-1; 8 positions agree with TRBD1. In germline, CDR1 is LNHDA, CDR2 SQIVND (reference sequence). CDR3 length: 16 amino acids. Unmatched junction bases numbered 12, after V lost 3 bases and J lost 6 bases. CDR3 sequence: CASSILRGQASPEAFF. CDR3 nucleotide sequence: TGTGCCAGTAGTATCCTCAGGGGACAGGCTAGCCCTGAAGCTTTCTTT. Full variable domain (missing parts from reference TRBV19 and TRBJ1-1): DGGITQSPKYLFRKEGQNVTLSCEQNLNHDAMYWYRQDPGQGLRLIYYSQIVNDFQKGDIAEGYSVSREKKESFPLTVTSAQKNPTAFYLCASSILRGQASPEAFFGQGTRLTVV.

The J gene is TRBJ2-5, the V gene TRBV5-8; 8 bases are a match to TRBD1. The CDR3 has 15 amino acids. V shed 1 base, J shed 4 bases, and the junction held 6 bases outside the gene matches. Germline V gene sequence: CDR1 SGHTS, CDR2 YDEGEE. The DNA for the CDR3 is TGTGCCAGCAGCTTGTTTGCCGGACAGGGAGAGACCCAGTACTTC. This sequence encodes CASSLFAGQGETQYF. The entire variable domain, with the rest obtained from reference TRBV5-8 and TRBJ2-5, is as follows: EAGVTQSPTHLIKTRGQQATLRCSPISGHTSVYWYQQALGLGLQFLLWYDEGEERNRGNFPPRFSGRQFPNYSSELNVNALELEDSALYLCASSLFAGQGETQYFGPGTRLLVL.

CDR3 in amino acids: CASSRGGTVDNEQFF. The CDR3 DNA sequence: TGTGCCAGCAGCCGAGGAGGGACCGTCGACAATGAGCAGTTCTTC. This rearrangement joins TRBV5-4 to TRBJ2-1; D may be TRBD2 (6 bases). The germline gives CDR1 SGHNT, CDR2 YYREEE (reference sequence). This CDR3 has 15 residues. V lost 4 bases and J 5 bases, leaving 16 bases between the germline ends.

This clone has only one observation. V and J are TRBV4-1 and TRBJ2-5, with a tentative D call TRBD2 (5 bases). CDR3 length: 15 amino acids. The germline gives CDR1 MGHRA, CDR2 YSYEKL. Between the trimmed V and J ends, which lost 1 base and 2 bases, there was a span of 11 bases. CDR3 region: CASSQGGRVQETQYF. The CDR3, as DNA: TGCGCCAGCAGCCAAGGTGGGCGGGTACAAGAGACCCAGTACTTC.

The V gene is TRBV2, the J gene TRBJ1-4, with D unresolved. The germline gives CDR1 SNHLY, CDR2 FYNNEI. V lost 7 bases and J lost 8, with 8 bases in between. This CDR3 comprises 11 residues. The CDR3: CASNTVEKLFF. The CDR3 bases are TGTGCCAGCAATACAGTGGAAAAACTGTTTTTT.

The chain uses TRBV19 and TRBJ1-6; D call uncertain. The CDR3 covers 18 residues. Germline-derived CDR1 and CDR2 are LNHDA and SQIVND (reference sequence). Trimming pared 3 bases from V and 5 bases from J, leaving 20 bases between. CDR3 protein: CASSILGRAERNNSPLHF. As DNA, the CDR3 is TGTGCCAGTAGTATCCTGGGGAGAGCCGAGCGAAATAATTCACCCCTCCACTTT.

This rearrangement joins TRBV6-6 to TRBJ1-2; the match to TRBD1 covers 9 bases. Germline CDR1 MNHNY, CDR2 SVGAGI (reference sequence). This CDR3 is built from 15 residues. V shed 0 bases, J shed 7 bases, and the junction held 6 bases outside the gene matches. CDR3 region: CASSYSTGQGSGYTF. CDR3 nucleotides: TGTGCCAGCAGTTACTCGACGGGACAGGGTTCTGGCTACACCTTC.

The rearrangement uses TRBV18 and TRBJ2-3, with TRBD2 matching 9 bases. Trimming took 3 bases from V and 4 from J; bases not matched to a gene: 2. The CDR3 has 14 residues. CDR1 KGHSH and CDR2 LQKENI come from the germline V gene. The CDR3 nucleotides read TGTGCCAGCTCACCCCAGCGGGGGGCAGATACGCAGTATTTT. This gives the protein CASSPQRGADTQYF.

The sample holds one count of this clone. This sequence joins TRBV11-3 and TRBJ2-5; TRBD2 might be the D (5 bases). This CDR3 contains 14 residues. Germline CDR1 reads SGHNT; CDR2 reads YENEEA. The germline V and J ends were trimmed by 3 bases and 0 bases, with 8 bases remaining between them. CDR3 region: CASSLFGDQETQYF. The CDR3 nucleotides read TGTGCCAGCAGCTTGTTCGGGGACCAAGAGACCCAGTACTTC. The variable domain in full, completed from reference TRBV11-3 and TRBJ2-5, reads EAGVVQSPRYKIIEKKQPVAFWCNPISGHNTLYWYLQNLGQGPELLIRYENEEAVDDSQLPKDRFSAERLKGVDSTLKIQPAELGDSAVYLCASSLFGDQETQYFGPGTRLLVL.

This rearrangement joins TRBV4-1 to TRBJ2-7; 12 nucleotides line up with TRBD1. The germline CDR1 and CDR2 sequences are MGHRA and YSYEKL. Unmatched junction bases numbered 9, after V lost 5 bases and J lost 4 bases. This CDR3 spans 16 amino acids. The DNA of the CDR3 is TGCGCCAGCAGCAAGGGGGCGGGACAGGGGGCTTACGAGCAGTACTTC. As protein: CASSKGAGQGAYEQYF.

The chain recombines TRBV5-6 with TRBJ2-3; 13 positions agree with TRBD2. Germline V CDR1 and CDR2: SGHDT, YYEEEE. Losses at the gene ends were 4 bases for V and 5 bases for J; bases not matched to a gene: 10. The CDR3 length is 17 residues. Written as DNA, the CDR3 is TGTGCCAGCAGCGTACTAGCGGGAGGGCCCTCGGAAGATACGCAGTATTTT. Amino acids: CASSVLAGGPSEDTQYF.

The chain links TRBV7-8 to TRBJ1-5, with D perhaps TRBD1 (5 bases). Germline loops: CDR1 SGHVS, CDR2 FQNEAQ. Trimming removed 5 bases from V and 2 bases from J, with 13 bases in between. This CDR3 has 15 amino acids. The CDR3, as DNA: TGTGCCAGCAGCGGCAGGTTAGGGGGCAATCAGCCCCAGCATTTT. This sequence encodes CASSGRLGGNQPQHF.

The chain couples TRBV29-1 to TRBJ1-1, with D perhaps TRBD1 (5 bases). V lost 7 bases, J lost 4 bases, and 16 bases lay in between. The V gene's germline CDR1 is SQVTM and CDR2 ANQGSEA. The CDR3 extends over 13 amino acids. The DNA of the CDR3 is TGCAGCGCCGGCGGGGGGGGAACCACTGAAGCTTTCTTT. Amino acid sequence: CSAGGGGTTEAFF.

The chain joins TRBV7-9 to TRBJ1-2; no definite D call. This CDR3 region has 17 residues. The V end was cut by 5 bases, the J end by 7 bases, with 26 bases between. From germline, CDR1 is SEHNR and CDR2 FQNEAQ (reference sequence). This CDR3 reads CASSNMNPVTTLSGYTF. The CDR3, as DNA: TGTGCCAGCAGCAATATGAACCCCGTCACCACCCTTTCTGGCTACACCTTC.

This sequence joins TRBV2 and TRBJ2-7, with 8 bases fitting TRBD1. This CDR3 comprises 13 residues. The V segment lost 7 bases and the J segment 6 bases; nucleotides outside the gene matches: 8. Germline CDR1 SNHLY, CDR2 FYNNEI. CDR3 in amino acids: CASTPRTGSEQYF. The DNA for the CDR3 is TGTGCCAGCACCCCGAGGACAGGGAGCGAGCAGTACTTC.

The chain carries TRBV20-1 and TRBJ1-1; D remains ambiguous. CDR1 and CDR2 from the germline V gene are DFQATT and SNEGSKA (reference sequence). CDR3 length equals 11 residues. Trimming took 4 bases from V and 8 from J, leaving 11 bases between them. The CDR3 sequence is CSAKDKREAFF. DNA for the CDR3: TGCAGTGCTAAAGACAAGCGAGAAGCTTTCTTT.

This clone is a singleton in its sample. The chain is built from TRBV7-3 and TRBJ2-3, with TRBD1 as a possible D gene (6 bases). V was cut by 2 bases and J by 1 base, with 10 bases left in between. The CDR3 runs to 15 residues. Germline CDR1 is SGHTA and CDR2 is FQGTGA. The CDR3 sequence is CASSLGTRRTDTQYF. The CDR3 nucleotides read TGTGCCAGCAGCTTAGGGACACGACGCACAGATACGCAGTATTTT.

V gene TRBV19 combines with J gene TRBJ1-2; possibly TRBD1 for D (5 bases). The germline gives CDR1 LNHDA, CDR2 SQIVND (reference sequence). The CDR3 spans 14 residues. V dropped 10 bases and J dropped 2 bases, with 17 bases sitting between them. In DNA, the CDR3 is TGTGCCACCCTAGATGGTGGGGGGAACTATGGCTACACCTTC. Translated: CATLDGGGNYGYTF.

CDR3 DNA: TGTGCCAGCAGTTTTAATTCCCCCCGAAGACAGGGGGGAAATCAGCCCCAGCATTTT. It yields the protein CASSFNSPRRQGGNQPQHF. The chain carries TRBV27 and TRBJ1-5; 9 bases map to TRBD1. Unmatched junction bases numbered 16, after V lost 3 bases and J lost 4 bases. This CDR3 is 19 amino acids long. Germline V lookup: CDR1 MNHEY, CDR2 SMNVEV (reference sequence).

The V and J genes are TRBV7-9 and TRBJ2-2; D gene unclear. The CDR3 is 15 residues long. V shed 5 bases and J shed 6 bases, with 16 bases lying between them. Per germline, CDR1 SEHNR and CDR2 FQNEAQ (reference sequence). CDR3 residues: CASSLIATVPGELFF. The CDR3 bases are TGTGCCAGCAGCCTAATAGCCACTGTTCCCGGGGAGCTGTTTTTT. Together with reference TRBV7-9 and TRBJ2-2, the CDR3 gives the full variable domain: DTGVSQNPRHKITKRGQNVTFRCDPISEHNRLYWYRQTLGQGPEFLTYFQNEAQLEKSRLLSDRFSAERPKGSFSTLEIQRTEQGDSAMYLCASSLIATVPGELFFGEGSRLTVL.

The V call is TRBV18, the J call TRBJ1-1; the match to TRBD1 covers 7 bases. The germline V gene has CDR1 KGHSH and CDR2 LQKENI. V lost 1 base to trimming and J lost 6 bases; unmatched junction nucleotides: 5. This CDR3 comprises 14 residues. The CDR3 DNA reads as TGTGCCAGCTCACCACGAGACAGGGTTGCTGAAGCTTTCTTT. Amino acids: CASSPRDRVAEAFF.

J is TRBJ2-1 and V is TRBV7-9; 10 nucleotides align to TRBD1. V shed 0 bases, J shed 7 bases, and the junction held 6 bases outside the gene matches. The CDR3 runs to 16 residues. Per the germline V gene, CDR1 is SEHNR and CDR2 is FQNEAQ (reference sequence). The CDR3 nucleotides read TGTGCCAGCAGCTTAGCGGTGGGACAGGGGAATAATGAGCAGTTCTTC. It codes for CASSLAVGQGNNEQFF.

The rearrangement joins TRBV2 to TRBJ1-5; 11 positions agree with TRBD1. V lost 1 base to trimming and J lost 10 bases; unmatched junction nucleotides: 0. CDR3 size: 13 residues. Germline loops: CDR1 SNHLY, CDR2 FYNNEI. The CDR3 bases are TGTGCCAGCAGTGAAGGGACAGGGGGCCCCCAGCATTTT. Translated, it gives CASSEGTGGPQHF. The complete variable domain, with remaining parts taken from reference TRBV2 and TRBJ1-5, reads EPEVTQTPSHQVTQMGQEVILRCVPISNHLYFYWYRQILGQKVEFLVSFYNNEISEKSEIFDDQFSVERPDGSNFTLKIRSTKLEDSAMYFCASSEGTGGPQHFGDGTRLSIL.

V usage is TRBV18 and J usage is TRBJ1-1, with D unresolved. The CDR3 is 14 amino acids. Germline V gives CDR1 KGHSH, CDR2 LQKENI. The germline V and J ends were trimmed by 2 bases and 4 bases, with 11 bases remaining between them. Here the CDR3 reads CASSPTDGLTEAFF. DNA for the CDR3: TGTGCCAGCTCACCAACGGACGGACTCACTGAAGCTTTCTTT.

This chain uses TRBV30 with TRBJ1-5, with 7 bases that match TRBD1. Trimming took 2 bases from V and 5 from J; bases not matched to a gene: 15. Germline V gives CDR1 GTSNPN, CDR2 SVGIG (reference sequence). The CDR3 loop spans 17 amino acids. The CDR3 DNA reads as TGTGCCTGGAGTCCCGGGAAGGGGGCTAAATTCCATCAGCCCCAGCATTTT. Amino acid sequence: CAWSPGKGAKFHQPQHF.